The 11 T cell receptor beta chains in this list originate from one sample, sequenced in a study of T-cell reconstitution after alpha-beta-depleted transplantation in children. A library of TCRbeta sequences, prepared with unique molecular identifiers, was generated. MiXCR was run by TCRdb on the PCR reads, yielding one entry per CDR3 protein. The data contain around 800,000 distinct CDR3 sequences, around 15% of them singletons. Sequenced here: PBMCs, mostly from graft donor cells, sampled 360 days after TCRalphabeta/CD19-depleted stem cell transplant. The receptors were gathered from a male patient younger than 18 who had a stem cell transplant for acute lymphoblastic leukemia, so the T cells may come from the graft donor.

The chain combines TRBV29-1 with TRBJ2-7; D is perhaps TRBD1 (6 bases). Germline V gene lookup returns CDR1 SQVTM and CDR2 ANQGSEA. This CDR3 is 15 amino acids long. V was shortened by 1 base and J by 4 bases, with 17 bases between the two germline ends. CDR3 coding DNA: TGCAGCGTTGAAGGGGGCGCTACACAGGGTTACGAGCAGTACTTC. The encoded protein is CSVEGGATQGYEQYF.

This clonotype was seen a few times. The chain couples TRBV10-3 to TRBJ2-1; 14 bases map to TRBD2. The CDR3 has 17 residues. CDR1 is ENHRY and CDR2 is SYGVKD in the germline V gene. The trim removed 6 bases at V and 10 bases at J, leaving 14 bases unmatched. As DNA, the CDR3 is TGTGCCATCAGGACTAGCGGGAGGGATAGGCGTCGATTCGAGCAGTTCTTC. Residues: CAIRTSGRDRRRFEQFF.

This clonotype has just a few counts. This sequence joins TRBV11-1 and TRBJ2-1; D remains unclear. The germline V gene encodes CDR1 SGHAT and CDR2 FQDESV (reference sequence). The CDR3 contains 18 residues. V was pared by 1 base and J by 0 bases, with 16 bases between. The CDR3: CASSLGGLRRSSYNEQFF. The DNA of the CDR3 is TGTGCCAGCAGCTTAGGGGGTTTGCGGAGAAGCTCCTACAATGAGCAGTTCTTC.

At least ten counts were recorded for this clonotype. This rearrangement joins TRBV29-1 to TRBJ2-5; 8 positions match TRBD1. Unmatched junction bases numbered 1, after V lost 0 bases and J lost 1 base. Germline V CDR1 and CDR2: SQVTM, ANQGSEA. The CDR3 loop spans 14 amino acids. This chain's CDR3 is CSVEEGTGQETQYF. CDR3 coding DNA: TGCAGCGTTGAAGAGGGGACAGGCCAAGAGACCCAGTACTTC.

The chain has TRBV5-1 and TRBJ1-1; D remains ambiguous. CDR1 and CDR2 (germline): SGHRS, YFSETQ. The CDR3 sequence is 13 residues long. Trimming pared 2 bases from V and 6 bases from J, leaving 11 bases between. The CDR3 sequence: CASSFSTRAEAFF. CDR3 coding DNA: TGCGCCAGCAGCTTTTCAACACGGGCTGAAGCTTTCTTT.

This clonotype was counted at least ten times. V gene TRBV3-1 combines with J gene TRBJ2-7, with 11 bases aligning to TRBD2. V was pared by 1 base and J by 3 bases, with 2 bases of the junction left unmatched. The CDR3 runs to 15 residues. CDR1 and CDR2 (germline): LGHDT, YNNKEL (reference sequence). CDR3 sequence reads: CASSQGLAGGYEQYF. CDR3 nucleotides: TGTGCCAGCAGCCAAGGGCTAGCGGGAGGCTACGAGCAGTACTTC.

Ten or more counts support this clonotype. This chain links TRBV7-2 with TRBJ2-5; D uncertain. Trimming removed 2 bases from V and 1 base from J, with 8 bases in between. The CDR3 length is 14 residues. Germline loops: CDR1 SGHTA, CDR2 FQGNSA. CDR3 protein: CASSLSVFQETQYF. The CDR3 DNA reads as TGTGCCAGCAGCTTATCCGTATTCCAAGAGACCCAGTACTTC.

V is TRBV12-3 or TRBV12-4 and J is TRBJ2-1; D gene unclear. The CDR3 is 12 amino acids. V was shortened by 4 bases and J by 7 bases, with 8 bases between the two germline ends. The DNA of the CDR3 is TGTGCCAGCAGTTCCCTCCGAAATGAGCAGTTCTTC. This gives the protein CASSSLRNEQFF.

Only a few counts were recorded for this clonotype. The rearrangement uses TRBV10-1 and TRBJ2-1, with 11 bases lining up with TRBD2. Germline values: CDR1 WNHNN, CDR2 SYGVQD (reference sequence). CDR3 length: 14 residues. Germline trimming cut 4 bases from V and 10 bases from J; bases unmatched to any gene: 6. The CDR3 here is CASSVAGGPKEQFF. The CDR3 DNA sequence: TGCGCCAGCAGTGTAGCGGGAGGGCCTAAGGAGCAGTTCTTC.

The V and J genes are TRBV5-4 and TRBJ1-2, with D possibly being TRBD1 (5 bases). V lost 0 bases to trimming and J lost 1 base, with 10 bases between them. CDR1 is SGHNT and CDR2 is YYREEE in the germline V gene (reference sequence). The CDR3 runs 15 residues. CDR3 sequence: CASSLVGTGNYGYTF. The CDR3 bases are TGTGCCAGCAGCTTGGTGGGGACGGGTAACTATGGCTACACCTTC.

This clonotype was recorded many times. This chain uses TRBV5-1 with TRBJ2-1; TRBD2 matches at 11 bases. The CDR3 spans 15 residues. Germline V CDR1 and CDR2: SGHRS, YFSETQ. J was trimmed by 3 bases and V by 5 bases; bases with no gene match: 4. As DNA, the CDR3 is TGCGCCAGCAGACTAGCGGGAGCTCTCTACAATGAGCAGTTCTTC. Amino acids: CASRLAGALYNEQFF.